This TCR beta chain was identified during a study of T cell clusters in autoimmune cytopenias. Study conclusions and caveats: Primary autoimmune cytopenia patients seemingly lacked the physiological T cell clusters found in healthy donors. TRB repertoire shifts in secondary cytopenia and chronic lymphocytic leukemia mostly reflected lymphoma, not autoimmunity.

Multiplex touch-down PCR amplified TRB using TRB-A and TRB-B pools in one tube. TCRdb re-called the multiplex PCR reads and shows each CDR3 protein once, DNA omitted. The specimen's table records around 9,500 distinct CDR3 sequences. Looked up from germline, CDR1 is SQVTM and CDR2 is ANQGSEA. The CDR3 spans 12 residues. This clonotype is classed as large by frequency. Its antigen is unknown. About 37,500 genome equivalents of blood DNA were amplified for TRB. This receptor was obtained from a human donor with an autoimmune cytopenia or autoimmune hepatitis (not recorded which). Source material: peripheral blood. The rearrangement uses TRBV29-1 and TRBJ2-7; without DNA, the TCRdb call of TRBD2 cannot be checked. CDR3 in amino acids: CSVDSGGYEQYF.